This TCR beta chain was sequenced for a study of PD-L1 blockade in urothelial cancer (dated by TCRdb to about 2017). About the investigation overall: Therapy was started in about 2014 for all patients, and atezolizumab 1,200 mg was administered intravenously every 3 weeks. About 85% of the roughly 30 patients were males with bladder-origin urothelial cancer, and about 65% of the roughly 29 reported a prior smoking history. An ECOG performance status of 0 or 1 was recorded for the patients, and 0 to 3 prior chemotherapy regimens had been received by the patients. Blood samples were analyzed 3 weeks after the start of treatment (second dose) and 6 weeks after the start of treatment. A median of roughly 140,000 T cells and tens of thousands of unique TCRs was obtained from blood samples, and a median clonality of about 0.08 was observed. An exploratory multi-omic analysis was conducted of the somatic, immune and clinical correlates of response to PD-L1 blockade with atezolizumab in urothelial cancer. Pretreatment tumor samples, along with matched peripheral blood collected serially before and after atezolizumab treatment, underwent TCR sequencing. Durable clinical benefit was defined as a progression-free survival longer than 6 months, and TCR features were additionally tested against progression-free survival and overall survival. In the same patients who had TCR sequencing, pretreatment tumors also underwent whole exome sequencing and RNA sequencing. Durable clinical benefit was achieved by nine patients and was not achieved by 20 patients. Pretreatment blood TCR-seq was available for nearly 30 patients, at least one posttreatment blood collection was obtained for some 25 patients, and tumor TCR-seq was available for some 25 patients. Summary of the overall study and its limitations: Small sample size (n ≈ 29) and many exploratory analyses mean the results are intended to be hypothesis-generating. At 3 weeks after the start of treatment, tumor-associated TCR clones in peripheral blood had expanded more in patients with durable benefit (n of about 20, p = 0.022). A pretreatment peripheral blood TCR clonality below the median was linked to improved progression-free and overall survival.

The cohort included 29 patients with locally advanced or metastatic urothelial carcinoma who were treated at Memorial Sloan Kettering on a trial protocol. Peripheral blood mononuclear cells were collected pretreatment and during treatment, at between 1 and 8 total time points per patient. The Qiagen DNeasy Blood extraction kit was used to purify genomic DNA from total PBMCs and from tumor samples. PBMCs were collected pretreatment and during treatment, and were isolated and stored as previously described. This clone is termed medium-sized (0.01 to 0.1%). The antigen it binds to is not known. It has no much larger one-base neighbor in the sample; base qualities were not kept. V loses 0 bases, J loses 10 bases, and the germline ends lie 13 bases apart. CDR1 LGHNA and CDR2 YNFKEQ are derived from the germline V gene. CDR3 length: 15 amino acids, cysteine to phenylalanine. Here the CDR3 DNA is all that survives: 45 bases in frame from base 1.

Each PCR received spiked-in synthetic TCR analog templates so that absolute template abundance could be estimated from read counts. The immunoSEQ assay was used to amplify TCRbeta CDR3 regions from genomic DNA with bias-controlled V and J gene primers. Sequencing of rearranged TCRbeta segments was performed at approximately 20X coverage. As for the authors' bioinformatics: Clustering was used to correct sequencing errors, and CDR3s were annotated against IMGT to assign V, D and J genes. Out-of-frame and stop-codon sequences were excluded, and only productive TCRbeta rearrangements were used in downstream analyses. To compute clonality, Shannon entropy was normalized by the log of the number of unique productive sequences and then subtracted from one. Clones differing between time points or between blood and tumor were identified by Fisher's exact test with Benjamini-Hochberg correction at adjusted p below 0.01. As stored in TCRdb, this immuneACCESS dataset retains in-frame rearrangements with V and J assigned. A fraction of the clones does not appear; measured against another copy, unresolved V genes explain less than half of the discrepancy, and the remainder lacks a known reason. V, J and clone size derive from that table, while D and trimming were established from the DNA sequence. Within this sample are some 20,000 clones, with 88% of them counted one time only. In total, the top ten clones hold around 3.4% of the sample.

The sequencing used PBMCs, collected around atezolizumab (anti-PD-L1) treatment. The clonotype originates from a man aged 45-65 years with urothelial cancer. This chain joins TRBV4-2 to TRBJ1-6, with a tentative D gene TRBD1 over 5 matching bases. The bases read TGTGCCAGCAGCCAAGAGGAGGGGCGGCAATCACCCCTCCACTTT. This translates into CASSQEEGRQSPLHF.